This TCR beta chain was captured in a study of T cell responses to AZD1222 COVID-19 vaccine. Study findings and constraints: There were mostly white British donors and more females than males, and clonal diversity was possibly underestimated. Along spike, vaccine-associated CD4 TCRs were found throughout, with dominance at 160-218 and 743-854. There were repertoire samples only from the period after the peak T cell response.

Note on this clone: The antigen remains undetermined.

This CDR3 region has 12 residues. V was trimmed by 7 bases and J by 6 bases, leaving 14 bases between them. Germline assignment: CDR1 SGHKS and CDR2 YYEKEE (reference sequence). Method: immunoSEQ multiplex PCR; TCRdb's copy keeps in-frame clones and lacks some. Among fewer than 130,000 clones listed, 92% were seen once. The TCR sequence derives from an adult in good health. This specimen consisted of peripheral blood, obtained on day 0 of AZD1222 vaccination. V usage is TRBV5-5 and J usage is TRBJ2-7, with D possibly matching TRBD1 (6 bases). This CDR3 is CASVLTGSEQYF. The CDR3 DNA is TGTGCCAGCGTACTAACAGGGAGCGAGCAGTACTTC.